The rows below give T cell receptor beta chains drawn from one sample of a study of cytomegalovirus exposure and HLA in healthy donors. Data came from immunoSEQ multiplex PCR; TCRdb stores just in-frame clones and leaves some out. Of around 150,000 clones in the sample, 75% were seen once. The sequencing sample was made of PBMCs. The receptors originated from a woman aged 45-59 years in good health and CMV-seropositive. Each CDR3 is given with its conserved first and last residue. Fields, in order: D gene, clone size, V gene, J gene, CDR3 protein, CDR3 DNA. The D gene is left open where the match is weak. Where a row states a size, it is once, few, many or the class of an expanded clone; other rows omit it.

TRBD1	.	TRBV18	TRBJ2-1	CASSPPGQGASEQFF	TGTGCCAGCTCACCACCGGGACAGGGGGCTAGTGAGCAGTTCTTC
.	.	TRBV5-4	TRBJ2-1	CASSSWVGGRNNEQFF	TGTGCCAGCAGTTCATGGGTGGGGGGGCGAAACAATGAGCAGTTCTTC
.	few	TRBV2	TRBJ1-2	CASSEALHGYGYTF	TGTGCCAGCAGTGAAGCGCTTCACGGCTATGGCTACACCTTC
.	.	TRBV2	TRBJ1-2	CASSVNTLYGYTF	TGTGCCAGCAGTGTGAACACGCTCTATGGCTACACCTTC
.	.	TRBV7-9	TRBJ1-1	CASSLAGDEAFF	TGTGCCAGCAGCTTAGCAGGGGATGAAGCTTTCTTT
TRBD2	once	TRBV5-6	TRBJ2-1	CASSFFTISASGVYNEQFF	TGTGCCAGCAGCTTCTTTACTATTTCCGCTAGCGGGGTTTACAATGAGCAGTTCTTC
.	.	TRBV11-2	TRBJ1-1	CASSLAGATEAFF	TGTGCCAGCAGCTTAGCAGGGGCAACTGAAGCTTTCTTT
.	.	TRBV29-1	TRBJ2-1	CSVVSYRYNEQFF	TGCAGCGTTGTATCCTACAGGTACAATGAGCAGTTCTTC
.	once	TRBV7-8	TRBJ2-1	CASSLTGGSYNEQFF	TGTGCCAGCAGCTTAACCGGGGGCTCCTACAATGAGCAGTTCTTC
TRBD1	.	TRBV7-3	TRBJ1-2	CASSLTGQGAEGYTF	TGTGCCAGCAGCTTAACTGGACAGGGGGCGGAAGGCTACACCTTC
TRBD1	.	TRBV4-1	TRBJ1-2	CASSPVLAGGFYGYTF	TGCGCCAGCAGCCCGGTCTTGGCAGGGGGCTTCTATGGCTACACCTTC
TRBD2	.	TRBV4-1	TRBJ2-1	CASSQGLAGANNEQFF	TGCGCCAGCAGCCAGGGACTAGCGGGGGCGAACAATGAGCAGTTCTTC
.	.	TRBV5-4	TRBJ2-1	CASSLFGRDNNEQFF	TGTGCCAGCAGCTTATTCGGCAGGGACAACAATGAGCAGTTCTTC
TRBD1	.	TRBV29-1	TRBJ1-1	CSVEGTGVGKNTEAFF	TGCAGCGTTGAAGGGACAGGGGTTGGAAAGAACACTGAAGCTTTCTTT
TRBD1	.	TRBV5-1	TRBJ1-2	CASSAGTGVKKAGYTF	TGCGCCAGCAGCGCGGGGACAGGGGTAAAGAAGGCTGGCTACACCTTC
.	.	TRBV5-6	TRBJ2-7	CASSLIQGDYEQYF	TGTGCCAGCAGCTTAATACAGGGTGATTACGAGCAGTACTTC
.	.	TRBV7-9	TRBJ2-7	CSSSLGDRSSSYEQYF	TGTTCCAGCAGCTTAGGTGACAGGTCGAGCTCCTACGAGCAGTACTTC
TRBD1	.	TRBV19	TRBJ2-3	CASSILGQGGQYF	TGTGCCAGTAGTATACTCGGACAGGGTGGGCAGTATTTT
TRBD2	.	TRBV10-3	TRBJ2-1	CAISESSGGYREQFF	TGTGCCATCAGTGAGTCTAGCGGGGGTTACCGGGAGCAGTTCTTC
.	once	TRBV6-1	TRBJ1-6	CASTEGFNSPLHF	TGTGCCAGCACGGAGGGTTTTAATTCACCCCTCCACTTT
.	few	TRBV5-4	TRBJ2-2	CARGSVNTGELFF	TGTGCCAGGGGCTCGGTGAACACCGGGGAGCTGTTTTTT
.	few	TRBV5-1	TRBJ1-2	CASSLATGGYGYTF	TGCGCCAGCAGCTTGGCAACGGGGGGCTATGGCTACACCTTC
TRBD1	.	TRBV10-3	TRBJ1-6	CAIRPGQGDSPLHF	TGTGCCATCAGACCGGGACAGGGCGACTCACCCCTCCACTTT